What follows are 22 T cell receptor beta chains derived from one specimen sequenced in a study of HIV-infected patients and healthy controls. TCRdb reprocessed the 5' RACE reads via MiXCR and lists one record per CDR3 protein. This sample has under 70,000 distinct CDR3 sequences, with roughly a fifth found just once. The sequenced sample was CD4+ T cells from blood. The receptors were sampled from a human donor in good health.

J is TRBJ2-7 and V is TRBV28; D may be TRBD1 (6 bases). Germline CDR1 is MDHEN and CDR2 is SYDVKM. V was clipped by 7 bases and J by 0 bases, with 10 bases between them. CDR3 length: 13 residues. The CDR3 here is CASMGAHSYEQYF. Written as DNA, the CDR3 is TGTGCCAGCATGGGGGCCCACTCCTACGAGCAGTACTTC.

The genes are TRBV5-5 and TRBJ1-5, with 11 positions matching TRBD1. CDR3 length equals 18 residues. J was trimmed by 2 bases and V by 4 bases; bases with no gene match: 11. The germline gives CDR1 SGHKS, CDR2 YYEKEE (reference sequence). The CDR3 spells CASSLRDRGDMGNQPQHF. The CDR3 region has the DNA TGTGCCAGCAGCCTCCGGGACAGGGGGGATATGGGCAATCAGCCCCAGCATTTT.

The chain uses TRBV7-9 and TRBJ2-5; 11 bases map to TRBD2. Germline V gives CDR1 SEHNR, CDR2 FQNEAQ (reference sequence). The CDR3 sequence is 14 residues long. Trimming cost V 10 bases and J 1 base; bases outside gene matches: 5. CDR3 coding DNA: TGTGCCACTACTAGCGGGAGCCCCCAAGAGACCCAGTACTTC. Its protein product is CATTSGSPQETQYF.

This clonotype was counted ten times or more. The gene calls are TRBV19 and TRBJ2-7; possibly TRBD1 for D (6 bases). The CDR3 totals 14 residues. Trimming left V 6 bases short and J 2 bases short, with 14 bases between. Germline-derived CDR1 and CDR2 are LNHDA and SQIVND (reference sequence). CDR3: CASRPQGSPYEQYF. DNA of the CDR3: TGTGCCAGTAGGCCCCAGGGGTCGCCCTACGAGCAGTACTTC.

The chain is built from TRBV18 and TRBJ1-5; TRBD1 matches 9 bases. In germline, CDR1 is KGHSH, CDR2 LQKENI. CDR3 length: 13 residues. J lost 11 bases, V lost 0 bases, and 2 bases had no gene match. For the CDR3, the DNA is TGTGCCAGCTCACCACCGGGACAGGGATCCCAGCATTTT. This codes for CASSPPGQGSQHF.

This clonotype was counted between two and nine times. The chain has TRBV3-1 and TRBJ2-2; 7 bases line up with TRBD1. The V and J ends lost 5 bases and 7 bases, in that order; junction bases with no gene match: 13. Germline V CDR1 and CDR2: LGHDT, YNNKEL (reference sequence). This CDR3 contains 16 residues. The CDR3 spells CASSLNRGSRDGELFF. The CDR3 DNA is TGTGCCAGCAGCTTAAACAGGGGCTCCAGGGACGGGGAGCTGTTTTTT.

This chain joins TRBV30 and TRBJ2-1; D is perhaps TRBD1 (6 bases). Trimming removed 2 bases at V and 7 bases at J, with 6 bases between. This CDR3 is 11 amino acids long. Germline V lookup: CDR1 GTSNPN, CDR2 SVGIG (reference sequence). The CDR3 bases are TGTGCCTGGAGTACAGGGAATGAGCAGTTCTTC. Encoded protein: CAWSTGNEQFF.

The V call is TRBV7-9, the J call TRBJ2-1; 8 nucleotides agree with TRBD2. The trim removed 5 bases at V and 7 bases at J, leaving 16 bases unmatched. CDR1 is SEHNR, CDR2 FQNEAQ, per germline (reference sequence). This CDR3 has 17 amino acids. CDR3 nucleotide sequence: TGTGCCAGCAGCCTCCTCCTGGGCGGGGGGATCTCTAATGAGCAGTTCTTC. It yields the protein CASSLLLGGGISNEQFF. The full variable domain, completed using reference TRBV7-9 and TRBJ2-1, is DTGVSQNPRHKITKRGQNVTFRCDPISEHNRLYWYRQTLGQGPEFLTYFQNEAQLEKSRLLSDRFSAERPKGSFSTLEIQRTEQGDSAMYLCASSLLLGGGISNEQFFGPGTRLTVL.

Ten or more counts support this clonotype. The genes are TRBV27 and TRBJ1-2; 8 bases map to TRBD1. Per germline, CDR1 MNHEY and CDR2 SMNVEV (reference sequence). The CDR3 spans 16 residues. The V segment lost 0 bases and the J segment 7 bases; nucleotides outside the gene matches: 10. The CDR3 loop reads CASSLSGTGPSSGYTF. CDR3 nucleotide sequence: TGTGCCAGCAGTTTATCCGGGACAGGCCCATCAAGTGGCTACACCTTC.

This clonotype was counted a few times. The chain employs TRBV20-1 and TRBJ1-6; 7 nucleotides agree with TRBD1. V dropped 0 bases and J dropped 6; count of bases not matched to a gene: 5. The germline CDR1 and CDR2 sequences are DFQATT and SNEGSKA (reference sequence). The CDR3 is 15 amino acids. This CDR3 is CSAREPRQGNSPLHF. The CDR3 DNA sequence: TGCAGTGCTAGAGAACCTCGACAGGGTAATTCACCCCTCCACTTT.

This chain connects TRBV18 to TRBJ1-4, with D uncertain. Germline CDR1 reads KGHSH; CDR2 reads LQKENI. The CDR3 runs 12 residues. The V and J ends lost 1 base and 8 bases respectively, with 5 bases between them. CDR3 sequence reads: CASSPRREKLFF. In nucleotides, the CDR3 is TGTGCCAGCTCACCACGCCGGGAAAAACTGTTTTTT. Combining the CDR3 with reference TRBV18 and TRBJ1-4 gives the whole variable domain NAGVMQNPRHLVRRRGQEARLRCSPMKGHSHVYWYRQLPEEGLKFMVYLQKENIIDESGMPKERFSAEFPKEGPSILRIQQVVRGDSAAYFCASSPRREKLFFGSGTQLSVL.

This clonotype appeared many times. The chain carries TRBV5-6 and TRBJ2-1; 7 positions agree with TRBD2. This CDR3 has 14 amino acids. The germline V gene has CDR1 SGHDT and CDR2 YYEEEE. Trimming took 4 bases from V and 8 from J; bases not matched to a gene: 9. CDR3 protein: CASSIGLEMDEQFF. In nucleotides, the CDR3 is TGTGCCAGCAGCATCGGACTAGAAATGGATGAGCAGTTCTTC. Full variable domain (rest looked up from reference TRBV5-6 and TRBJ2-1): DAGVTQSPTHLIKTRGQQVTLRCSPKSGHDTVSWYQQALGQGPQFIFQYYEEEERQRGNFPDRFSGHQFPNYSSELNVNALLLGDSALYLCASSIGLEMDEQFFGPGTRLTVL.

The sample holds many counts of this clonotype. The V and J genes are TRBV6-6 and TRBJ2-7; 9 bases fit TRBD2. From germline, CDR1 is MNHNY and CDR2 SVGAGI (reference sequence). Losses at the gene ends were 5 bases for V and 2 bases for J; bases not matched to a gene: 4. The CDR3 consists of 14 residues. The CDR3 sequence is CASSPRTSAYEQYF. The CDR3 DNA is TGTGCCAGCAGTCCACGGACTAGCGCCTACGAGCAGTACTTC.

A few counts support this clonotype. This chain links TRBV5-6 with TRBJ1-1; no firm D call. The CDR3 sequence is 17 residues long. Looked up from germline, CDR1 is SGHDT and CDR2 is YYEEEE. Between the trimmed V and J ends, which lost 6 bases and 1 base, there was a span of 22 bases. The CDR3 loop reads CASTIGALMFWNTEAFF. DNA for the CDR3: TGTGCCAGCACCATAGGAGCGCTGATGTTTTGGAACACTGAAGCTTTCTTT.

The chain joins TRBV20-1 to TRBJ1-1, with TRBD1 matching 8 bases. This CDR3 has 15 residues. Germline CDR1 DFQATT, CDR2 SNEGSKA (reference sequence). The V and J ends lost 1 base and 1 base, in that order; junction bases with no gene match: 5. As DNA, the CDR3 is TGCAGTGCTAGAGGCCACGGGACAGGGAACACTGAAGCTTTCTTT. Translating it yields CSARGHGTGNTEAFF.

The chain couples TRBV30 to TRBJ1-5; D unclear. V lost 2 bases and J lost 6, with 11 bases in between. Germline CDR1 reads GTSNPN; CDR2 reads SVGIG (reference sequence). CDR3 size: 13 residues. This CDR3 reads CAWSTLWGQPQHF. The CDR3 coding sequence is TGTGCCTGGAGTACCCTATGGGGTCAGCCCCAGCATTTT.

The genes are TRBV6-5 and TRBJ1-3; TRBD1 might be the D (5 bases). CDR1 is MNHEY and CDR2 is SVGAGI in the germline V gene. Trimming took 2 bases from V and 4 from J, leaving 12 bases between them. The CDR3 extends over 15 amino acids. CDR3: CASSYRGLSGNTIYF. DNA for the CDR3: TGTGCCAGCAGTTACAGGGGCTTGTCAGGAAACACCATATATTTT.

About this clonotype: A clone one base away is much larger, so this may be a read error. This chain connects TRBV25-1 to TRBJ1-1; tentatively, D is TRBD1 (5 bases). The germline V gene encodes CDR1 MGHDK and CDR2 SYGVNS. This CDR3 has 11 residues. For the CDR3, the DNA is TGTGTCAGCAGTGAGGGGACCGGAGCTTTCTTT. Amino acid sequence: CVSSEGTGAFF.

The chain recombines TRBV12-3 or TRBV12-4 with TRBJ1-1; D is uncertain. This CDR3 spans 15 amino acids. With 3 bases removed from V and 8 bases from J, the gap between germline ends came to 19 bases. CDR3 bases: TGTGCCAGCAGTTTGGGAGCGGAAAACTCCCGGGAAGCTTTCTTT. It yields the protein CASSLGAENSREAFF.

The rearrangement uses TRBV10-3 and TRBJ1-1, with 7 bases fitting TRBD1. The V segment lost 2 bases and the J segment 4 bases; nucleotides outside the gene matches: 7. CDR3 length equals 15 residues. The germline V gene encodes CDR1 ENHRY and CDR2 SYGVKD. This CDR3 reads CAISENRGLATEAFF. CDR3 nucleotide sequence: TGTGCCATCAGTGAGAACAGGGGCCTTGCCACTGAAGCTTTCTTT.

This clonotype was observed a handful of times. The rearrangement joins TRBV18 to TRBJ2-5; D is perhaps TRBD1 or TRBD2 (5 bases each). The ends were cut back, 8 bases at V and 7 bases at J, with 26 bases in the middle. The CDR3 contains 16 residues. The V gene's germline CDR1 is KGHSH and CDR2 LQKENI. The CDR3, as DNA: TGTGCCAGCCCCTCTTTTCCACGGGACCGCCGGGGGACCCAGTACTTC. Translation gives CASPSFPRDRRGTQYF. Using reference TRBV18 and TRBJ2-5 for the parts outside the CDR3, the full variable domain is NAGVMQNPRHLVRRRGQEARLRCSPMKGHSHVYWYRQLPEEGLKFMVYLQKENIIDESGMPKERFSAEFPKEGPSILRIQQVVRGDSAAYFCASPSFPRDRRGTQYFGPGTRLLVL.

This clonotype appeared many times. The genes are TRBV11-1 and TRBJ2-7; 7 bases map to TRBD2. The germline CDR1 and CDR2 sequences are SGHAT and FQDESV (reference sequence). V dropped 0 bases and J dropped 0; count of bases not matched to a gene: 8. The CDR3 contains 17 residues. DNA for the CDR3: TGTGCCAGCAGCTTAGCGTCTTCTAGCGGACGCTCCTACGAGCAGTACTTC. This codes for CASSLASSSGRSYEQYF.